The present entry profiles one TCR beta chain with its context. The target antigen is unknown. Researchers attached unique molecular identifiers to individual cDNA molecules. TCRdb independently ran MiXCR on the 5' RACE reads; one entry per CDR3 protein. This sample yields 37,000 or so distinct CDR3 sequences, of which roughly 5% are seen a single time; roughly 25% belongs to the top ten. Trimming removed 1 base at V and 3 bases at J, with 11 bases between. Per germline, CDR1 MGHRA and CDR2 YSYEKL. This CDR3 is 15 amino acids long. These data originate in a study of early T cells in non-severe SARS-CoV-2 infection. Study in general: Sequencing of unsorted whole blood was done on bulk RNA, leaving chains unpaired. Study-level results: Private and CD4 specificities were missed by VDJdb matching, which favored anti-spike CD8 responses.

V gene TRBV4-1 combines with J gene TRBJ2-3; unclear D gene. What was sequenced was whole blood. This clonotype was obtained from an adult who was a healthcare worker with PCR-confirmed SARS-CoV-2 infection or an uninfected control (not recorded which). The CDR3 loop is CASSQGPLGTDTQYF. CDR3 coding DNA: TGCGCCAGCAGCCAAGGCCCTTTGGGGACAGATACGCAGTATTTT.